This TCR beta chain is drawn from a study of blood T cell repertoires in COVID-19. Study in general: The samples span acute and convalescent COVID-19 from the United States, Italy and Spain. From T cells, B-cell-depleted T cells, or PBMCs came the material, which was cDNA or gDNA.

Original analysis: Cell counts per sample came from amplifying reference gene primers. Some clones are missing from TCRdb's copy, which holds only in-frame ones; the method was immunoSEQ multiplex PCR. Clonal size and the V and J genes are those of that table, whereas D and trimming came from the DNA. The sample yields about 160,000 clones, over 80% seen once. This CDR3 comprises 15 residues. CDR1 and CDR2 (germline): SGHTA, FQGTGA. Germline trimming cut 5 bases from V and 5 bases from J; bases unmatched to any gene: 7. The rearrangement uses TRBV7-3 and TRBJ2-5; 11 bases align to TRBD2. This clonotype was obtained from a woman of 80 years or more with active or convalescent COVID-19. The specimen sequenced was peripheral blood. For the CDR3, the DNA is TGTGCCAGCAGCCGACTAGCGGGGAGCCAGGAGACCCAGTACTTC. It is translated as CASSRLAGSQETQYF.